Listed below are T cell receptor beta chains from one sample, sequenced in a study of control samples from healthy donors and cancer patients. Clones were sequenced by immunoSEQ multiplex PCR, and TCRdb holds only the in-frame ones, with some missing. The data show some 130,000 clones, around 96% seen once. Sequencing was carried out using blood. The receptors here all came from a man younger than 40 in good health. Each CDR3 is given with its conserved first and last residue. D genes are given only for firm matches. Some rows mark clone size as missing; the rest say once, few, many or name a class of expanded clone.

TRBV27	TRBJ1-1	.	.	TGTGCCAGCAGTTTCCAGTTGAACACTGAAGCTTTCTTT	CASSFQLNTEAFF
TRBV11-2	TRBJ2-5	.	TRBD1	TGTGCCAGCAGCCACAGGGGTCGGCAAGAGACCCAGTACTTC	CASSHRGRQETQYF
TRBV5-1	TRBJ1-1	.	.	TGCGCCAGCAGCTTCACGGCGGGGAGAACTGAAGCTTTCTTT	CASSFTAGRTEAFF
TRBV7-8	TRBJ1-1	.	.	TGTGCCAGCAGCGAACAGGGGAACACTGAAGCTTTCTTT	CASSEQGNTEAFF
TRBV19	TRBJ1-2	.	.	TGTGCCAGTAGTAGGGGTGCTACAAACTATGGCTACACCTTC	CASSRGATNYGYTF
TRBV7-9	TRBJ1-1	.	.	TGTGCCAGCAGCTTCGACAGTGCCCACACTGAAGCTTTCTTT	CASSFDSAHTEAFF
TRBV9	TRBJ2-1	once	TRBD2	TGTGCCAGCAGCGTCCTAGCGGGGGGCTACAATGAGCAGTTCTTC	CASSVLAGGYNEQFF
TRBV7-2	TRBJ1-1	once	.	TGTGCCAGCAGCTCTTCGTTCTTTAACACTGAAGCTTTCTTT	CASSSSFFNTEAFF
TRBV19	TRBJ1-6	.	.	TGTGCCAGTAACTCAAACCTGGCACCCCTCCACTTT	CASNSNLAPLHF
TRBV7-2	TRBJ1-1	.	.	TGTGCCAGCAGCTTAGAAGTAACTGGGAGGGCTGAAGCTTTCTTT	CASSLEVTGRAEAFF
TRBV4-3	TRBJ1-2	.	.	TGCGCCAGCAGCCAAGTCTACCCCGCAGGGAGCTATGGCTACACCTTC	CASSQVYPAGSYGYTF
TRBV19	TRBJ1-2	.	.	TGTGCCAGTAGTCGCGGGACGGGCAGCCTTGGCTACACCTTC	CASSRGTGSLGYTF
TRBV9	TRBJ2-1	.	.	TGTGCCAGCAGCCTACTAGGAAGGGATGAGCAGTTCTTC	CASSLLGRDEQFF
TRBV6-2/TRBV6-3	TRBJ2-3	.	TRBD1	TGTGCCAGCAGTGCGACAGGGGGCATTATAGATACGCAGTATTTT	CASSATGGIIDTQYF
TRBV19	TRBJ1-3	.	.	TGTGCCAGTAGTGTCGGACAGGGAAACACCATATATTTT	CASSVGQGNTIYF
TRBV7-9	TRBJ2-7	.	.	TGTGCCAGCAGCTTAGTACAGTACTACGAGCAGTACTTC	CASSLVQYYEQYF
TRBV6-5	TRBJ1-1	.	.	TGTGCCAGCAGACCGATCGGGGACACTGAAGCTTTCTTT	CASRPIGDTEAFF
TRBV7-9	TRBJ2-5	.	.	TGTGCCAGCAGCCCCCGGGGGGCTTGGGAGACCCAGTACTTC	CASSPRGAWETQYF
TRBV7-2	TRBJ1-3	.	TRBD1	TGTGCCAGCAGCTCCGTCGACAGGGGGCCTGGAAACACCATATATTTT	CASSSVDRGPGNTIYF
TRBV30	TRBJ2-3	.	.	TGTGCCTGGAGTGTAGGGGGTCGGCGCACAGATACGCAGTATTTT	CAWSVGGRRTDTQYF
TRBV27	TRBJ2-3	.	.	TGTGCCAGCTCCAGGGTCCAGGGAACAGATACGCAGTATTTT	CASSRVQGTDTQYF
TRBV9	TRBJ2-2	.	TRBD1	TGTGCCAGCAGCCGGACAGGGGACCTGGGGGAGCTGTTTTTT	CASSRTGDLGELFF
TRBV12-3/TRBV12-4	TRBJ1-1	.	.	TGTGCCAGCAGTTCGCCCGGACCTGAAGCTTTCTTT	CASSSPGPEAFF
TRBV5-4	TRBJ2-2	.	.	TGTGCCAGCAGTCAAGACCCCTCGCGGGCCGGGGAGCTGTTTTTT	CASSQDPSRAGELFF
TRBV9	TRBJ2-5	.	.	TGTGCCAGCAGCGTCCTAGCGAGTGGGTTGGAGACCCAGTACTTC	CASSVLASGLETQYF